The clone carrying this T cell receptor (beta chain) was detected once. Its target is unknown. The assay was immunoSEQ multiplex PCR, and TCRdb's table has in-frame clones only and misses some. The sample has around 66,000 clones, roughly two thirds seen once. These data originate in a study of PD-1 blockade in classical Hodgkin lymphoma. Each and every patient relapsed after autologous stem cell transplantation, and patients got differing brentuximab vedotin exposure. Study-level findings and limits: What drove the repertoire differences, possibly disease activity or prior therapy, has not been defined. With CD4+ cells, TCR diversity rose significantly by C4D1, but not with CD8+ cells. The authors excluded patients who started nivolumab under 1 year after ASCT. The study reported lower baseline TCR diversity in newly diagnosed patients than in healthy donors.

The junction had 3 bases not matched to a gene; V was cut back by 6 bases and J by 0 bases. From germline, CDR1 is MNHNY and CDR2 SVGAGI (reference sequence). This CDR3 contains 14 residues. The clonotype comes from a human donor with classical Hodgkin lymphoma. Here the sequenced sample was peripheral blood mononuclear cells (PBMCs), taken before the second cycle of nivolumab. The genes are TRBV6-6 and TRBJ2-7, with 9 bases matching TRBD2. The DNA for the CDR3 is TGTGCCAGCAGGTCAGCGGGAGGCTCCTACGAGCAGTACTTC. This sequence encodes CASRSAGGSYEQYF.